What follows are 25 T cell receptor beta chains derived from one specimen sequenced in a study of T cells in Graves' hyperthyroidism and ophthalmopathy. Amplification yielded TCR beta CDR3 regions, with RNA transcripts as the source. The primer set for the first-round RT-PCR of the TCR CDR3 was HTBI. TCRdb fed the multiplex PCR reads into MiXCR, producing one record per CDR3 protein. Seen here are under 350,000 distinct CDR3 sequences, around 13% observed once, and the top ten hold around 32%. The material sequenced was blood. These receptors originate from a woman between 35 and 50 years old with Graves' ophthalmopathy.

This clonotype showed up many times. This chain links TRBV10-2 with TRBJ1-2; a possible D gene is TRBD1 (6 bases). The CDR3 has 13 amino acids. V shed 5 bases and J shed 8 bases, with 15 bases lying between them. Per the germline V gene, CDR1 is WSHSY and CDR2 is SAAADI. As DNA, the CDR3 is TGCGCCAGCAGTAACAGGGTGGTAGAGGGCTACACCTTC. It translates to CASSNRVVEGYTF.

This clonotype was seen ten or more times. The CDR3 coding sequence is TGCAGTGCTAGTGACAATCAGCCCCAGCATTTT. The encoded protein is CSASDNQPQHF. The rearrangement joins TRBV20-1 to TRBJ1-5; D is undetermined. Germline V CDR1 and CDR2: DFQATT, SNEGSKA (reference sequence). The CDR3 covers 11 residues. V was clipped by 3 bases and J by 3 bases, with 3 bases between them.

This clonotype was detected many times. The V and J genes are TRBV6-6 and TRBJ1-2, with D hard to call. In germline, CDR1 is MNHNY, CDR2 SVGAGI (reference sequence). The CDR3 extends over 14 amino acids. Trimming pared 2 bases from V and 4 bases from J, leaving 11 bases between. CDR3 nucleotides: TGTGCCAGCAGTTACCACGACGGATTCTATGGCTACACCTTC. Translation gives CASSYHDGFYGYTF.

This clonotype was detected many times. The chain recombines TRBV28 with TRBJ1-1; TRBD1 is a possible D gene (5 bases). The length of the CDR3 is 14 residues. CDR1 and CDR2 from the germline V gene are MDHEN and SYDVKM. V was pared by 1 base and J by 7 bases, with 13 bases between. CDR3 DNA: TGTGCCAGCAGTTTATTGGGGGATTCGGGTGAAGCTTTCTTT. Amino acids: CASSLLGDSGEAFF.

The chain couples TRBV6-6 to TRBJ1-6; D not certain. The CDR3 has 17 residues. V shed 2 bases and J shed 5 bases, with 16 bases lying between them. Per the germline V gene, CDR1 is MNHNY and CDR2 is SVGAGI (reference sequence). The CDR3 protein is CASSYSSTPGHNSPLHF. The CDR3 DNA reads as TGTGCCAGCAGTTACAGTTCCACCCCGGGTCATAATTCACCCCTCCACTTT.

There are many counts of this clonotype. This rearrangement joins TRBV6-1 to TRBJ1-2; D unresolved. Germline V gene lookup returns CDR1 MNHNS and CDR2 SASEGT. V was clipped by 5 bases and J by 7 bases, with 14 bases between them. This CDR3 contains 13 residues. CDR3 bases: TGTGCCAGCAGTCAGGCGTCAAGGAGTGGCTACACCTTC. Translation gives CASSQASRSGYTF.

This clonotype came up many times. The gene calls are TRBV11-2 and TRBJ1-1, with TRBD1 as a possible D gene (6 bases). This CDR3 has 16 amino acids. Trimming pared 5 bases from V and 1 base from J, leaving 17 bases between. Germline lookup yields CDR1 SGHAT and CDR2 FQNNGV. Written as DNA, the CDR3 is TGTGCCAGCAGCCACCGCGGGGGGGGCACGAACACTGAAGCTTTCTTT. Translating it yields CASSHRGGGTNTEAFF.

This clonotype was picked up a small number of times. The rearrangement joins TRBV7-9 to TRBJ2-3; D may be TRBD1 (5 bases). V lost 2 bases, J lost 2 bases, and 8 bases lay in between. There are 14 residues in the CDR3. From germline, CDR1 is SEHNR and CDR2 FQNEAQ (reference sequence). This CDR3 is CASSLTQDTDTQYF. DNA for the CDR3: TGTGCCAGCAGCTTAACACAGGACACAGATACGCAGTATTTT. The full variable domain, rest sourced from reference TRBV7-9 and TRBJ2-3, is DTGVSQNPRHKITKRGQNVTFRCDPISEHNRLYWYRQTLGQGPEFLTYFQNEAQLEKSRLLSDRFSAERPKGSFSTLEIQRTEQGDSAMYLCASSLTQDTDTQYFGPGTRLTVL.

This clonotype was detected ten times or more. The chain joins TRBV12-3 or TRBV12-4 to TRBJ1-4; maybe TRBD1 (5 bases). V was trimmed by 6 bases and J by 7 bases, leaving 21 bases between them. This CDR3 contains 16 residues. This CDR3 is CASSPPVFRDTEKLFF. The CDR3 DNA is TGTGCCAGCAGCCCCCCTGTTTTCAGGGATACTGAAAAACTGTTTTTT.

V and J are TRBV2 and TRBJ2-1; no reliable D call. CDR1 and CDR2 from the germline V gene are SNHLY and FYNNEI. The V and J ends lost 7 bases and 2 bases respectively, with 12 bases between them. This CDR3 comprises 14 residues. CDR3 in DNA: TGTGCCAGCACCGAGCGACTCACCTACAATGAGCAGTTCTTC. Its protein is CASTERLTYNEQFF.

This clonotype has a count of ten or more. The junction departs from germline at one end; a sequencing error may be responsible. The genes are TRBV11-3 and TRBJ1-1; unclear D gene. The CDR3 is 14 amino acids. In germline, CDR1 is SGHNT, CDR2 YENEEA. The CDR3 loop is CASTTGPENAEAFF. CDR3 DNA: TGTGCCAGCACCACGGGCCCCGAGAACGCTGAAGCTTTCTTT.

The sample holds a few counts of this clonotype. The V and J genes are TRBV19 and TRBJ1-5; D uncertain. This CDR3 is 15 amino acids long. With 6 bases removed from V and 1 base from J, the gap between germline ends came to 13 bases. From germline, CDR1 is LNHDA and CDR2 SQIVND (reference sequence). CDR3 in DNA: TGTGCCAGTAGCTGGCGGGTTAAGAGCAATCAGCCCCAGCATTTT. It specifies CASSWRVKSNQPQHF.

J is TRBJ1-4 and V is TRBV5-1; D is undetermined. There are 15 residues in the CDR3. V lost 0 bases and J lost 5, with 11 bases in between. The germline gives CDR1 SGHRS, CDR2 YFSETQ. The CDR3 loop reads CASSLAPRRNEKLFF. In DNA, the CDR3 is TGCGCCAGCAGCTTGGCCCCAAGACGGAATGAAAAACTGTTTTTT.

This clonotype was detected many times. The chain employs TRBV27 and TRBJ2-7; D is perhaps TRBD1 (6 bases). The V and J ends lost 3 bases and 2 bases respectively, with 14 bases between them. CDR1 is MNHEY, CDR2 SMNVEV, per germline (reference sequence). CDR3 length: 15 amino acids. The CDR3 reads CASSFGGGGAYEQYF. CDR3 nucleotides: TGTGCCAGCAGTTTCGGTGGGGGCGGCGCCTACGAGCAGTACTTC.

This clonotype has a handful of counts. The CDR3 region has the DNA TGCAGTGCTAGGTCCCCGGGATACGAGCAGTACTTC. Its protein is CSARSPGYEQYF. V is TRBV20-1 and J is TRBJ2-7; D is perhaps TRBD2 (5 bases). Per germline, CDR1 DFQATT and CDR2 SNEGSKA (reference sequence). The CDR3 runs to 12 residues. V dropped 3 bases and J dropped 4 bases, with 10 bases sitting between them.

This clonotype has more than one count but fewer than ten. The V and J genes are TRBV24-1 and TRBJ2-5, with 7 nucleotides matching TRBD1. After removal of 7 bases from V and 5 bases from J, the junction contained 9 bases not matched to a gene. The CDR3 totals 14 residues. Germline lookup yields CDR1 KGHDR and CDR2 SFDVKD. CDR3 sequence reads: CATRETGLGETQYF. The DNA of the CDR3 is TGTGCCACCAGAGAGACAGGGCTCGGGGAGACCCAGTACTTC.

This clonotype came up many times. The rearrangement joins TRBV30 to TRBJ2-5; D unresolved. V was trimmed by 0 bases and J by 1 base, leaving 3 bases between them. This CDR3 comprises 12 residues. Germline CDR1 is GTSNPN and CDR2 is SVGIG (reference sequence). The CDR3 loop reads CAWSVVQETQYF. CDR3 bases: TGTGCCTGGAGTGTGGTCCAAGAGACCCAGTACTTC. Drawing the rest from reference TRBV30 and TRBJ2-5, the complete variable domain is SQTIHQWPATLVQPVGSPLSLECTVEGTSNPNLYWYRQAAGRGLQLLFYSVGIGQISSEVPQNLSASRPQDRQFILSSKKLLLSDSGFYLCAWSVVQETQYFGPGTRLLVL.

Notes on this clonotype: An end of the junction does not agree with germline; a read error may underlie this. This chain links TRBV7-6 with TRBJ1-1; D not resolved. The germline V gene encodes CDR1 SGHVS and CDR2 FNYEAQ. CDR3 size: 14 residues. The CDR3 here is CASSSRSFNTGAFF. The DNA of the CDR3 is TGTGCCAGCAGCTCCCGGTCCTTTAACACTGGAGCTTTCTTT.

The chain combines TRBV12-5 with TRBJ2-5; D remains ambiguous. Germline V gene lookup returns CDR1 LGHNT and CDR2 FRNRAP. V lost 1 base to trimming and J lost 5 bases, with 8 bases between them. This CDR3 comprises 13 residues. DNA for the CDR3: TGTGCTAGTGGTTTGGGGGTTAGGGAGACCCAGTACTTC. This sequence encodes CASGLGVRETQYF. The full variable domain, completed using reference TRBV12-5 and TRBJ2-5, is DARVTQTPRHKVTEMGQEVTMRCQPILGHNTVFWYRQTMMQGLELLAYFRNRAPLDDSGMPKDRFSAEMPDATLATLKIQPSEPRDSAVYFCASGLGVRETQYFGPGTRLLVL.

This clonotype occurred many times. V is TRBV12-3 or TRBV12-4 and J is TRBJ1-5; D gene uncertain. The CDR3 has 14 residues. The V and J ends lost 3 bases and 3 bases respectively, with 9 bases between them. As DNA, the CDR3 is TGTGCCAGCAGTTTTCCCCAGGCCAATCAGCCCCAGCATTTT. Protein sequence: CASSFPQANQPQHF.

This clonotype came up many times. The CDR3 DNA reads TGTGCCAGTAGCCCATCCGGGGAGGGAGAGCAGTTCTTC. The encoded protein is CASSPSGEGEQFF. The rearrangement joins TRBV28 to TRBJ2-1, with 7 bases lining up with TRBD2. V was clipped by 9 bases and J by 10 bases; unmatched bases: 12. The CDR3 spans 13 residues. Per the germline V gene, CDR1 is MDHEN and CDR2 is SYDVKM.

The rearrangement joins TRBV19 to TRBJ1-1, with a weak D call TRBD1 (5 bases). The V end lost 4 bases, the J end lost 1 base, and 16 bases lay between the germline ends. The CDR3 is made up of 16 amino acids. From germline, CDR1 is LNHDA and CDR2 SQIVND (reference sequence). The CDR3 region has the DNA TGTGCCAGTAGTAACCCCCCGGGACTGAAGAACACTGAAGCTTTCTTT. Protein: CASSNPPGLKNTEAFF.

In its sample, this clonotype was seen a few times. This rearrangement joins TRBV5-1 to TRBJ2-3; possibly TRBD1 for D (6 bases). V was pared by 7 bases and J by 4 bases, with 13 bases between. Germline CDR1 SGHRS, CDR2 YFSETQ. The CDR3 totals 13 residues. The CDR3 loop reads CASSWGLADTQYF. The CDR3 DNA is TGCGCCAGCTCTTGGGGGCTCGCAGATACGCAGTATTTT.

The J gene is TRBJ2-5, the V gene TRBV20-1; perhaps TRBD2 as D (5 bases). The CDR3 has 13 residues. Per the germline V gene, CDR1 is DFQATT and CDR2 is SNEGSKA (reference sequence). V was pared by 3 bases and J by 5 bases, with 13 bases between. CDR3 in DNA: TGCAGTGCTAGCACCGCGGGTGGGGAGACCCAGTACTTC. This translates into CSASTAGGETQYF.

This clonotype was recorded many times. The chain uses TRBV2 and TRBJ2-7; the match to TRBD1 covers 7 bases. The V gene's germline CDR1 is SNHLY and CDR2 FYNNEI. Trimming at V came to 10 bases and at J to 4 bases, leaving 7 bases not matched to a gene. The CDR3 consists of 12 residues. CDR3 sequence (DNA): TGTGCCAACAGACAGGGAAGGTACGAGCAGTACTTC. Residues: CANRQGRYEQYF.